Below, 23 T cell receptor beta chains from the same sample are listed, as sequenced in a study of blood T cell repertoires in COVID-19. Generated by immunoSEQ multiplex PCR, the TCRdb table keeps only in-frame clones and is missing some. The data hold around 50,000 clones, with 85% to 90% observed a single time. Material for sequencing was peripheral blood. These receptors all come from a man aged 40-50 years with active COVID-19.

This chain's CDR3 is CASSSAIQETQYF. CDR3 DNA: TGTGCCAGCAGTTCTGCTATCCAAGAGACCCAGTACTTC. The chain carries TRBV6-5 and TRBJ2-5, with no clear D. The CDR3 loop spans 13 amino acids. The germline V and J ends were trimmed by 4 bases and 1 base, with 7 bases remaining between them. The germline V gene encodes CDR1 MNHEY and CDR2 SVGAGI.

The CDR3 loop reads CASSNGLLTYEQYF. The CDR3 coding sequence is TGTGCCAGCAGCAATGGACTTCTTACCTACGAGCAGTACTTC. The chain is built from TRBV2 and TRBJ2-7; the D gene is possibly TRBD2 (5 bases). This CDR3 is 14 amino acids long. Deletions cut 6 bases from V and 2 bases from J, with 14 bases between. Per germline, CDR1 SNHLY and CDR2 FYNNEI. Together with reference TRBV2 and TRBJ2-7, the CDR3 gives the full variable domain: EPEVTQTPSHQVTQMGQEVILRCVPISNHLYFYWYRQILGQKVEFLVSFYNNEISEKSEIFDDQFSVERPDGSNFTLKIRSTKLEDSAMYFCASSNGLLTYEQYFGPGTRLTVT.

V gene TRBV18 combines with J gene TRBJ2-7; maybe TRBD1 (6 bases). V lost 4 bases and J lost 0, with 10 bases in between. CDR1 and CDR2 from the germline V gene are KGHSH and LQKENI. The CDR3 runs 14 residues. CDR3 sequence (DNA): TGTGCCAGCTCACGGGGGCGGAGCTCCTACGAGCAGTACTTC. It specifies CASSRGRSSYEQYF.

V is TRBV19 and J is TRBJ2-7, with 8 nucleotides matching TRBD2. Trimming cost V 1 base and J 4 bases; bases outside gene matches: 3. This CDR3 has 14 amino acids. Germline assignment: CDR1 LNHDA and CDR2 SQIVND (reference sequence). CDR3 sequence (DNA): TGTGCCAGTAGTATAGCGGGAGGGCCTTACGAGCAGTACTTC. It yields the protein CASSIAGGPYEQYF.

The chain carries TRBV11-2 and TRBJ1-5; D unresolved. V lost 1 base and J 2 bases, leaving 12 bases between the germline ends. There are 16 residues in the CDR3. The germline CDR1 and CDR2 sequences are SGHAT and FQNNGV. In DNA, the CDR3 is TGTGCCAGCAGCTTAGCAGGCGGGTCGGGCAATCAGCCCCAGCATTTT. Amino acids: CASSLAGGSGNQPQHF.

CDR3 loop: CASSYGQGTGANVLTF. In nucleotides, the CDR3 is TGTGCCAGCAGTTACGGACAGGGAACTGGGGCCAACGTCCTGACTTTC. This chain connects TRBV6-5 to TRBJ2-6; 8 nucleotides agree with TRBD1. The CDR3 has 16 residues. Trimming took 2 bases from V and 2 from J; bases not matched to a gene: 2. Germline CDR1 MNHEY, CDR2 SVGAGI.

The chain employs TRBV19 and TRBJ1-1, with 8 bases aligning to TRBD1. This CDR3 has 14 residues. V trimming: 6 bases; J trimming: 3 bases; junction bases outside the gene matches: 6. Germline CDR1 reads LNHDA; CDR2 reads SQIVND (reference sequence). The CDR3 spells CASSDRGKDTEAFF. The CDR3 DNA follows: TGTGCCAGTAGCGACAGGGGCAAGGACACTGAAGCTTTCTTT.

V and J are TRBV18 and TRBJ1-4; maybe TRBD1 (5 bases). Trimming left V 2 bases short and J 7 bases short, with 11 bases between. Germline loops: CDR1 KGHSH, CDR2 LQKENI. The CDR3 extends over 14 amino acids. The CDR3 spells CASSPGQGGEKLFF. For the CDR3, the DNA is TGTGCCAGCTCACCAGGGCAGGGCGGTGAAAAACTGTTTTTT.

This chain links TRBV6-5 with TRBJ1-2, with TRBD1 identical over 7 bases. The CDR3 length is 15 residues. V was clipped by 5 bases and J by 3 bases; unmatched bases: 9. Germline assignment: CDR1 MNHEY and CDR2 SVGAGI. The CDR3 bases are TGTGCCAGCAGTCCCGAAAGACAGGGATACTATGGCTACACCTTC. Translated: CASSPERQGYYGYTF.

The chain carries TRBV5-6 and TRBJ2-1; D gene unclear. Trimming shortened V by 2 bases and J by 0 bases, and 12 bases separated the two germline ends. Germline V lookup: CDR1 SGHDT, CDR2 YYEEEE. The length of the CDR3 is 16 residues. The CDR3 DNA is TGTGCCAGCAGCTTTTATGGCGGTAGCTCCTACAATGAGCAGTTCTTC. Amino acid sequence: CASSFYGGSSYNEQFF.

The gene calls are TRBV7-6 and TRBJ2-6; 7 bases align to TRBD1. The CDR3 consists of 17 residues. The V and J ends lost 2 bases and 0 bases, in that order; junction bases with no gene match: 4. Germline CDR1 and CDR2: SGHVS and FNYEAQ. The CDR3 spells CASSLRQGLSGANVLTF. CDR3 nucleotide sequence: TGTGCCAGCAGCTTAAGACAGGGCCTCTCTGGGGCCAACGTCCTGACTTTC. Filled out from reference TRBV7-6 and TRBJ2-6, the complete variable domain reads GAGVSQSPRYKVTKRGQDVALRCDPISGHVSLYWYRQALGQGPEFLTYFNYEAQQDKSGLPNDRFSAERPEGSISTLTIQRTEQRDSAMYRCASSLRQGLSGANVLTFGAGSRLTVL.

The chain joins TRBV11-2 to TRBJ2-3; 7 nucleotides line up with TRBD2. V trimming: 2 bases; J trimming: 6 bases; junction bases outside the gene matches: 5. CDR3 length: 14 amino acids. The V gene's germline CDR1 is SGHAT and CDR2 FQNNGV. This CDR3 reads CASSLPSGFDTQYF. As DNA, the CDR3 is TGTGCCAGCAGCTTACCTAGCGGTTTCGATACGCAGTATTTT.

The chain joins TRBV28 to TRBJ1-1, with D unclear. This CDR3 has 12 residues. V gave up 3 bases and J gave up 6 bases, with 8 bases separating them. Germline V CDR1 and CDR2: MDHEN, SYDVKM. In nucleotides, the CDR3 is TGTGCCAGCAGTTTGTCTCTACCTGAAGCTTTCTTT. Translated: CASSLSLPEAFF.

The rearrangement uses TRBV2 and TRBJ1-4; tentatively, D is TRBD1 (5 bases). The CDR3 loop spans 11 amino acids. CDR1 is SNHLY, CDR2 FYNNEI, per germline. The V and J ends lost 7 bases and 13 bases respectively, with 13 bases between them. The CDR3 loop reads CASTTTGGLFF. CDR3 DNA: TGTGCCAGCACAACCACCGGGGGACTGTTTTTT.

A single count supports this clone. The chain employs TRBV12-3 or TRBV12-4 and TRBJ2-3; D uncertain. The CDR3 is 12 residues long. Trimming left V 3 bases short and J 2 bases short, with 3 bases between. The CDR3 bases are TGTGCCAGCAGTTTTTACACAGATACGCAGTATTTT. The encoded protein is CASSFYTDTQYF.

The chain links TRBV10-3 to TRBJ1-1; D is unresolved. The germline V and J ends were trimmed by 4 bases and 1 base, with 22 bases remaining between them. Germline CDR1 and CDR2: ENHRY and SYGVKD. The CDR3 consists of 18 residues. CDR3 coding DNA: TGTGCCATCAGTGTCCCCGAGGAGGGAAAAGGAGGGAACACTGAAGCTTTCTTT. Its translation: CAISVPEEGKGGNTEAFF.

J is TRBJ1-5 and V is TRBV6-6; 9 nucleotides align to TRBD1. The CDR3 is made up of 14 amino acids. V lost 11 bases and J lost 1; bases outside the gene matches: 6. Germline V gene data show CDR1 as MNHNY and CDR2 as SVGAGI (reference sequence). CDR3: CAVQTGGSNQPQHF. For the CDR3, the DNA is TGTGCCGTTCAGACAGGGGGGAGCAATCAGCCCCAGCATTTT.

The chain combines TRBV28 with TRBJ1-2; D gene unclear. Per the germline V gene, CDR1 is MDHEN and CDR2 is SYDVKM. The CDR3 is made up of 14 amino acids. Between the trimmed V and J ends, which lost 2 bases and 7 bases, there was a span of 14 bases. Here the CDR3 DNA reads TGTGCCAGCAGTTTAGAACAGCCCCTCACTGGCTACACCTTC. This codes for CASSLEQPLTGYTF.

The genes are TRBV5-1 and TRBJ2-3, with TRBD2 identical over 8 bases. Germline V CDR1 and CDR2: SGHRS, YFSETQ. V shed 3 bases and J 4 bases; nucleotides not matched to a gene: 10. The CDR3 is made up of 16 amino acids. The CDR3 bases are TGCGCCAGCAGCTCCTTTCAAGCCGGGAGGGCAGATACGCAGTATTTT. It yields the protein CASSSFQAGRADTQYF.

The rearrangement joins TRBV5-6 to TRBJ1-6; 11 bases fit TRBD1. The CDR3 extends over 18 amino acids. V lost 2 bases, J lost 7 bases, and 11 bases stayed unmatched. Germline-derived CDR1 and CDR2 are SGHDT and YYEEEE. The DNA of the CDR3 is TGTGCCAGCAGCTTCGGAGGTTGGGACAGGGGGTGGAATTCACCCCTCCACTTT. It encodes CASSFGGWDRGWNSPLHF.

This rearrangement joins TRBV23-1 to TRBJ2-7; D ambiguous. TRBV23-1 is placed among ORFs of uncertain function. V lost 8 bases, J lost 4 bases, and 24 bases lay in between. This CDR3 contains 16 residues. The CDR3 DNA reads as TGCGCCAGCCTTACCCGGGTGCGGTCGGGTTTGTACGAGCAGTACTTC. It is translated as CASLTRVRSGLYEQYF.

This chain uses TRBV10-1 with TRBJ2-3; tentative D call: TRBD2 (5 bases). V lost 2 bases and J lost 1, with 13 bases in between. In germline, CDR1 is WNHNN, CDR2 SYGVQD (reference sequence). This CDR3 is 16 amino acids long. CDR3 region: CASSEPGLSGTDTQYF. The DNA for the CDR3 is TGCGCCAGCAGTGAGCCAGGACTGTCGGGCACAGATACGCAGTATTTT.

This rearrangement joins TRBV27 to TRBJ2-1; D unclear. The CDR3 length is 15 residues. Germline-derived CDR1 and CDR2 are MNHEY and SMNVEV (reference sequence). V gave up 7 bases and J gave up 6 bases, with 19 bases separating them. CDR3 coding DNA: TGTGCCAGCAAAAGCCGCGGCCTCAGAATCAATGAGCAGTTCTTC. Translated, it gives CASKSRGLRINEQFF.